A single sample is the source of the 19 T cell receptor beta chains below, sequenced in a study of blood T cell repertoires in COVID-19. The protocol was immunoSEQ multiplex PCR, while the TCRdb copy is restricted to in-frame clones and leaves out a portion. The sample has tens of thousands of clones, more than 75% seen once. The source material was peripheral blood. The source of these receptors is a man between 65 and 85 years old with active or convalescent COVID-19.

A single count supports this clone. The chain links TRBV5-4 to TRBJ1-4; 7 nucleotides match TRBD1. The CDR3 covers 15 residues. Germline CDR1 reads SGHNT; CDR2 reads YYREEE (reference sequence). Losses at the gene ends were 4 bases for V and 4 bases for J; bases not matched to a gene: 7. DNA for the CDR3: TGTGCCAGCAGCGATCGGGACAGAAATAATGAAAAACTGTTTTTT. Protein product: CASSDRDRNNEKLFF.

The chain recombines TRBV12-3 or TRBV12-4 with TRBJ2-6; D is undetermined. V dropped 2 bases and J dropped 11 bases, with 4 bases sitting between them. The CDR3 spans 11 residues. CDR3 region: CASSLSDVLTF. The CDR3 DNA is TGTGCCAGCAGTTTATCGGACGTCCTGACTTTC.

The chain recombines TRBV6-5 with TRBJ2-2; tentative D call: TRBD2 (5 bases). The CDR3 totals 15 residues. Trimming pared 2 bases from V and 0 bases from J, leaving 7 bases between. CDR1 is MNHEY and CDR2 is SVGAGI in the germline V gene. The CDR3 DNA reads as TGTGCCAGCAGTTACGAGGGTCCGAACACCGGGGAGCTGTTTTTT. Translated: CASSYEGPNTGELFF.

The J gene is TRBJ1-2, the V gene TRBV3-1 (or the pseudogene TRBV3-2); TRBD1 is a possible D gene (5 bases). In germline, CDR1 is LGHDT, CDR2 YNNKEL (reference sequence). The CDR3 length is 14 residues. Trimming took off 4 bases at V and 7 bases at J, with 16 bases between the two ends. For the CDR3, the DNA is TGTGCCAGCAGCCCCCGTAGTCGGGGGGGTGGCTACACCTTC. As protein: CASSPRSRGGGYTF.

The chain links TRBV2 to TRBJ1-6; 7 bases map to TRBD1. With 8 bases clipped from V and 10 bases from J, the junction kept 8 bases outside the gene matches. The germline gives CDR1 SNHLY, CDR2 FYNNEI. The CDR3 extends over 13 amino acids. The CDR3 DNA follows: TGTGCCAGCGCCAGGACAGGAGAATCACCCCTCCACTTT. Amino acids: CASARTGESPLHF.

The chain couples TRBV2 to TRBJ1-4, with 7 nucleotides matching TRBD1. The CDR3 is made up of 15 amino acids. Germline CDR1 is SNHLY and CDR2 is FYNNEI. Trimming took 3 bases from V and 3 from J; bases not matched to a gene: 4. CDR3 amino acids: CASSETGLSNEKLFF. Here the CDR3 DNA reads TGTGCCAGCAGTGAGACAGGGCTCTCTAATGAAAAACTGTTTTTT.

The chain combines TRBV14 with TRBJ1-2; D uncertain. Germline lookup yields CDR1 SGHDN and CDR2 FVKESK. The V gene lost 3 bases and the J gene lost 4 bases, with 12 bases spanning the gap. The CDR3 is 14 residues long. CDR3 sequence: CASSQQARGYGYTF. The CDR3 DNA reads TGTGCCAGCAGCCAGCAAGCCCGGGGCTATGGCTACACCTTC.

This clone appeared once. The CDR3 DNA reads TGCGCCAGCAGCTCGACCTTCCAGGGGGGCATGAACACTGAAGCTTTCTTT. Residues: CASSSTFQGGMNTEAFF. The rearrangement uses TRBV5-1 and TRBJ1-1, with TRBD1 matching over 7 bases. V lost 3 bases, J lost 0 bases, and 11 bases stayed unmatched. The CDR3 loop spans 17 amino acids. Germline V gives CDR1 SGHRS, CDR2 YFSETQ. Together with reference TRBV5-1 and TRBJ1-1, the CDR3 gives the full variable domain: KAGVTQTPRYLIKTRGQQVTLSCSPISGHRSVSWYQQTPGQGLQFLFEYFSETQRNKGNFPGRFSGRQFSNSRSEMNVSTLELGDSALYLCASSSTFQGGMNTEAFFGQGTRLTVV.

This clone was observed a handful of times. Written as DNA, the CDR3 is TGCGCCAGCAGCCAGGGGACAGGGGGTGGGATATTATCGGATACGCAGTATTTT. It translates to CASSQGTGGGILSDTQYF. This sequence joins TRBV4-1 and TRBJ2-3, with 11 positions matching TRBD1. Trimming removed 3 bases from V and 6 bases from J; junction bases left unmatched: 14. This CDR3 contains 18 residues. Germline V CDR1 and CDR2: MGHRA, YSYEKL.

This clone was counted between two and nine times. The chain has TRBV6-4 and TRBJ1-4, with TRBD1 matching over 9 bases. The CDR3 covers 14 residues. Germline V CDR1 and CDR2: MRHNA, SNTAGT. Losses at the gene ends were 6 bases for V and 7 bases for J; bases not matched to a gene: 6. The CDR3 sequence is CASREGQGSEKLFF. CDR3 coding DNA: TGTGCCAGCAGGGAAGGACAGGGGAGTGAAAAACTGTTTTTT.

The V gene is TRBV5-4, the J gene TRBJ2-7; D is possibly TRBD2 (5 bases). The CDR3 covers 15 residues. The germline CDR1 and CDR2 sequences are SGHNT and YYREEE (reference sequence). Trimming removed 7 bases from V and 3 bases from J, with 20 bases in between. CDR3 sequence (DNA): TGTGCCAGCTGGGGTAGAGCGGAACGAATCTACGAGCAGTACTTC. Residues: CASWGRAERIYEQYF.

CDR3 sequence (DNA): TGTGCCAGCAGTTGGGGCAGGGCTCGGGAAAAACTGTTTTTT. Translation gives CASSWGRAREKLFF. V gene TRBV6-5 combines with J gene TRBJ1-4, with D possibly matching TRBD1 (5 bases). Germline V CDR1 and CDR2: MNHEY, SVGAGI. The CDR3 is made up of 14 amino acids. Trimming took 4 bases from V and 8 from J, leaving 14 bases between them.

This chain joins TRBV4-1 and TRBJ2-7; D is ambiguous. This CDR3 contains 14 residues. The V gene's germline CDR1 is MGHRA and CDR2 YSYEKL. Between the trimmed V and J ends, which lost 0 bases and 3 bases, there was a span of 9 bases. This chain's CDR3 is CASSQDLRRYEQYF. For the CDR3, the DNA is TGCGCCAGCAGCCAAGATCTCAGGCGCTACGAGCAGTACTTC.

The chain uses TRBV5-4 and TRBJ2-1; TRBD1 matches 10 bases. Germline V gene data show CDR1 as SGHNT and CDR2 as YYREEE (reference sequence). With V trimmed by 3 bases and J by 9 bases, 12 bases remained unmatched. The CDR3 length is 16 residues. The CDR3 loop reads CASSSPLGTGDGEQFF. DNA of the CDR3: TGTGCCAGCAGCTCCCCTCTCGGGACAGGGGATGGTGAGCAGTTCTTC.

The chain links TRBV7-3 to TRBJ1-3; no clear D gene. Per germline, CDR1 SGHTA and CDR2 FQGTGA. Trimming took off 2 bases at V and 2 bases at J, with 7 bases between the two ends. The CDR3 extends over 14 amino acids. The CDR3 nucleotides are TGTGCCAGCAGCTTAGAGGAGACTGGAAACACCATATATTTT. It yields the protein CASSLEETGNTIYF.

This clone was observed at least ten times. CDR3 residues: CASSEMGGGQETQYF. The CDR3 region has the DNA TGTGCCAGCAGTGAAATGGGCGGGGGGCAGGAGACCCAGTACTTC. The genes are TRBV2 and TRBJ2-5; 8 bases align to TRBD2. Per germline, CDR1 SNHLY and CDR2 FYNNEI. CDR3 length equals 15 residues. V was clipped by 2 bases and J by 5 bases; unmatched bases: 7.

The chain joins TRBV5-4 to TRBJ2-7; tentative D call: TRBD2 (6 bases). The CDR3 covers 14 residues. The ends were cut back, 1 base at V and 3 bases at J, with 11 bases in the middle. The germline CDR1 and CDR2 sequences are SGHNT and YYREEE (reference sequence). For the CDR3, the DNA is TGTGCCAGCAGCTTGTTTGAGGGAGGCTACGAGCAGTACTTC. Residues: CASSLFEGGYEQYF. The full variable domain, completed using reference TRBV5-4 and TRBJ2-7, is ETGVTQSPTHLIKTRGQQVTLRCSSQSGHNTVSWYQQALGQGPQFIFQYYREEENGRGNFPPRFSGLQFPNYSSELNVNALELDDSALYLCASSLFEGGYEQYFGPGTRLTVT.

The V gene is TRBV6-5, the J gene TRBJ2-3, with 7 bases that match TRBD2. J lost 1 base, V lost 9 bases, and 4 bases had no gene match. Germline CDR1 reads MNHEY; CDR2 reads SVGAGI. This CDR3 has 13 residues. CDR3 bases: TGTGCCAGTCAAAGCGGGGGCACAGATACGCAGTATTTT. Translation gives CASQSGGTDTQYF.

The chain employs TRBV5-8 and TRBJ2-1, with no clear D. Germline V gene lookup returns CDR1 SGHTS and CDR2 YDEGEE. The CDR3 totals 11 residues. Trimming shortened V by 4 bases and J by 8 bases, and 7 bases separated the two germline ends. CDR3 coding DNA: TGTGCCAGCAGCCAAAATTATGAGCAGTTCTTC. Encoded protein: CASSQNYEQFF. Variable domain in full (rest from reference TRBV5-8 and TRBJ2-1): EAGVTQSPTHLIKTRGQQATLRCSPISGHTSVYWYQQALGLGLQFLLWYDEGEERNRGNFPPRFSGRQFPNYSSELNVNALELEDSALYLCASSQNYEQFFGPGTRLTVL.